Listed below are T cell receptor beta chains from one sample, sequenced in a study of T cell responses to AZD1222 COVID-19 vaccine. Profiling relied on immunoSEQ multiplex PCR, and the TCRdb table lists in-frame clones only, not all of them. The sample lists 85,000 to 120,000 clones, about 88% seen once, with less than 6% in the top ten. Material: peripheral blood, obtained on day 0 of AZD1222 vaccination. These receptors originate from an adult in good health. The CDR3 runs from the conserved cysteine through the conserved F or W. A D gene is named only where the DNA matches it firmly. Clone size appears in some rows only: once, few, many, or a class for an expanded clone.

j_call	v_call	clone_size	d_call	cdr3_aa	cdr3_nt
TRBJ2-5	TRBV7-9	few	.	CASSLPRVVGETQYF	TGTGCCAGCAGCTTACCCAGGGTAGTCGGGGAGACCCAGTACTTC
TRBJ2-2	TRBV27	.	.	CASSLNRPGVTGELFF	TGTGCCAGCAGTTTAAATCGTCCAGGGGTCACCGGGGAGCTGTTTTTT
TRBJ1-1	TRBV11-3	.	.	CASSLDGQKNTEAFF	TGTGCCAGCAGCTTAGATGGTCAGAAGAACACTGAAGCTTTCTTT
TRBJ2-1	TRBV3-1/TRBV3-2	.	.	CASSLSGGQYNEQFF	TGTGCCAGCAGCCTGTCCGGTGGTCAGTACAATGAGCAGTTCTTC
TRBJ2-1	TRBV5-1	.	.	CASSLTATTYNEQFF	TGCGCCAGCAGCTTGACAGCTACTACCTACAATGAGCAGTTCTTC
TRBJ2-7	TRBV20-1	once	.	CSARGGYEQYF	TGCAGTGCTAGAGGAGGGTACGAGCAGTACTTC
TRBJ1-4	TRBV6-1	.	.	CASSEAKGGNEKLFF	TGTGCCAGCAGTGAAGCGAAGGGAGGAAATGAAAAACTGTTTTTT
TRBJ2-5	TRBV30	.	.	CAWSVGRGETQYF	TGTGCCTGGAGTGTAGGCAGGGGTGAGACCCAGTACTTC
TRBJ1-5	TRBV6-5	.	.	CASSYEAGGNQPQHF	TGTGCCAGCAGTTACGAGGCAGGGGGCAATCAGCCCCAGCATTTT
TRBJ2-1	TRBV19	.	.	CASTMASHNEQFF	TGTGCCAGTACCATGGCTAGCCACAATGAGCAGTTCTTC
TRBJ2-5	TRBV3-1/TRBV3-2	.	.	CASSHVSALEETQYF	TGTGCCAGCAGCCATGTAAGCGCCCTAGAGGAGACCCAGTACTTC
TRBJ1-3	TRBV6-2/TRBV6-3	.	.	CASSPRQVGNTIYF	TGTGCCAGCAGCCCCCGGCAGGTGGGAAACACCATATATTTT
TRBJ2-7	TRBV5-1	.	.	CASRGTASSYEQYF	TGCGCCAGCCGCGGGACGGCGAGCTCCTACGAGCAGTACTTC
TRBJ2-7	TRBV5-1	.	TRBD2	CASSFASGGDHEQYF	TGCGCCAGCAGCTTCGCTAGCGGGGGGGACCACGAGCAGTACTTC